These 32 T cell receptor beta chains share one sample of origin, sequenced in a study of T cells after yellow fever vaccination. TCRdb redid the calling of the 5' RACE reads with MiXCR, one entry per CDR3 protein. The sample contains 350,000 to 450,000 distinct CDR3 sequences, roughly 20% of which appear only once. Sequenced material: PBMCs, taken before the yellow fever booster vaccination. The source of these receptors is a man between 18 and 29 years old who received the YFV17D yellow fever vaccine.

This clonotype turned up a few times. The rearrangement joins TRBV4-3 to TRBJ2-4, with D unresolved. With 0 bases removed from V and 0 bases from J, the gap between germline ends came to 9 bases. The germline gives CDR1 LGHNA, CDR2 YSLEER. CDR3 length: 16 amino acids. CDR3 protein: CASSQDRIAAKNIQYF. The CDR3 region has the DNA TGCGCCAGCAGCCAAGATCGCATCGCAGCCAAAAACATTCAGTACTTC.

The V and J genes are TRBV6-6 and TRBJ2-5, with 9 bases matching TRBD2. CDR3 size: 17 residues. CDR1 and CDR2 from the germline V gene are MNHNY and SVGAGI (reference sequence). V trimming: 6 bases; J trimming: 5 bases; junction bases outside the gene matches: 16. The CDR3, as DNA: TGTGCCAGCAGCCTGGCCTCGGGGCTAGCGGGGCGGGAGACCCAGTACTTC. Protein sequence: CASSLASGLAGRETQYF.

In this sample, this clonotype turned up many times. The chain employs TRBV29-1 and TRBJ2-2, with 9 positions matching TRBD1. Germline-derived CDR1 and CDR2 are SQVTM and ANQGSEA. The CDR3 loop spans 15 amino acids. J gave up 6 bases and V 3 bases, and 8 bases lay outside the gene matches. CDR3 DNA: TGCAGCGTTGAGACGGGACAGGGTATCGCCGGGGAGCTGTTTTTT. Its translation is CSVETGQGIAGELFF.

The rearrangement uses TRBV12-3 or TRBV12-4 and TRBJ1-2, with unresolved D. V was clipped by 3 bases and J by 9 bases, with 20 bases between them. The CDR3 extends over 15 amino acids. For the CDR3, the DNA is TGTGCCAGCAGTTTCAACCCCACCGGGGAGAGAAGCTACACCTTC. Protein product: CASSFNPTGERSYTF.

CDR3 in amino acids: CASSQDAPGRGYTF. The CDR3 region has the DNA TGCGCCAGCAGCCAAGATGCCCCGGGTCGTGGCTACACCTTC. V gene TRBV4-1 combines with J gene TRBJ1-2; no reliable D call. Germline-derived CDR1 and CDR2 are MGHRA and YSYEKL. V gave up 0 bases and J gave up 7 bases, with 12 bases separating them. This CDR3 contains 14 residues.

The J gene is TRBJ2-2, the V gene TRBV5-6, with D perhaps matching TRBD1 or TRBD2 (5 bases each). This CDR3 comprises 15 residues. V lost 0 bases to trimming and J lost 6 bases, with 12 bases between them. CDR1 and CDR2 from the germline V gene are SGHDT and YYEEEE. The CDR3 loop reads CASSLGGLSPGELFF. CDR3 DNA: TGTGCCAGCAGCTTGGGGGGGTTGTCCCCCGGGGAGCTGTTTTTT.

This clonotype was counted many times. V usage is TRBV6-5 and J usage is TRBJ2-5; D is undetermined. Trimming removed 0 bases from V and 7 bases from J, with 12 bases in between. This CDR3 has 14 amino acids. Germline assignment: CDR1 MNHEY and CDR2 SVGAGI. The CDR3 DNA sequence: TGTGCCAGCAGTTACTCGCGTGGATCTGGGACCCAGTACTTC. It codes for CASSYSRGSGTQYF.

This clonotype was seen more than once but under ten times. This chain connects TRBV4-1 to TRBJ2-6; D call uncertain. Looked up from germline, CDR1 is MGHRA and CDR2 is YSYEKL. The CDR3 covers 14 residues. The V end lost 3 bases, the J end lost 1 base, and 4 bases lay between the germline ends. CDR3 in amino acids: CASSQFSGANVLTF. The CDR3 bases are TGCGCCAGCAGCCAGTTTTCTGGGGCCAACGTCCTGACTTTC.

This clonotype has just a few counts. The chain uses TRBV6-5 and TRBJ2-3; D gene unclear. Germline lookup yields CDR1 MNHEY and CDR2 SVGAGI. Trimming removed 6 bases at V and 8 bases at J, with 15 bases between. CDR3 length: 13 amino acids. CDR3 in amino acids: CASSRERTGTQYF. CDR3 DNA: TGTGCCAGCAGCCGAGAAAGGACGGGTACGCAGTATTTT.

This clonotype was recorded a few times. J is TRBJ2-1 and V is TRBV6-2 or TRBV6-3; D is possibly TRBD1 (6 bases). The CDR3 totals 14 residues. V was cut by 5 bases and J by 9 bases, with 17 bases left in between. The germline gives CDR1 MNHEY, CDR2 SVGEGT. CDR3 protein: CASSDYSGTSEQFF. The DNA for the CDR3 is TGTGCCAGCAGTGACTACTCCGGGACAAGTGAGCAGTTCTTC.

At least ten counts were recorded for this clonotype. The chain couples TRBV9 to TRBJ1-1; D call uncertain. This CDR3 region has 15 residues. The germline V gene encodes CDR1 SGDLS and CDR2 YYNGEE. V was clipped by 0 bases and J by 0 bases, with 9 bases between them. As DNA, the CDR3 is TGTGCCAGCAGCGTAGGAGTGGCCCTGAACACTGAAGCTTTCTTT. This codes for CASSVGVALNTEAFF. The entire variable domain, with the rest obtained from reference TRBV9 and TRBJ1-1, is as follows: DSGVTQTPKHLITATGQRVTLRCSPRSGDLSVYWYQQSLDQGLQFLIQYYNGEERAKGNILERFSAQQFPDLHSELNLSSLELGDSALYFCASSVGVALNTEAFFGQGTRLTVV.

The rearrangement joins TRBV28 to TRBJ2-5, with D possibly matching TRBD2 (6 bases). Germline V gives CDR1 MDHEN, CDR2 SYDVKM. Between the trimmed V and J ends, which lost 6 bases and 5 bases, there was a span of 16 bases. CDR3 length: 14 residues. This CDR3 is CASSLEGVDETQYF. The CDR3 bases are TGTGCCAGCAGCCTGGAGGGTGTAGACGAGACCCAGTACTTC.

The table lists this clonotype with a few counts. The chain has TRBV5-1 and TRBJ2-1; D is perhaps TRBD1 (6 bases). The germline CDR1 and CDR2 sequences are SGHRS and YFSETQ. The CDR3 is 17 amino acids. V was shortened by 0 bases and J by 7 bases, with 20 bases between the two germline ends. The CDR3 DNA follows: TGCGCCAGCAGCTTGGCAGGGGCGGCGGTACCCTGGAATGAGCAGTTCTTC. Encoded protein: CASSLAGAAVPWNEQFF.

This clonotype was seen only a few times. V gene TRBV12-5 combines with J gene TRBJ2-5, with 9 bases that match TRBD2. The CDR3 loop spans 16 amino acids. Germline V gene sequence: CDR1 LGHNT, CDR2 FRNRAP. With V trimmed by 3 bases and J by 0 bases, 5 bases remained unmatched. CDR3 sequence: CASGFLTSGHQETQYF. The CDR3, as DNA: TGTGCTAGTGGTTTTTTGACTAGCGGCCACCAAGAGACCCAGTACTTC.

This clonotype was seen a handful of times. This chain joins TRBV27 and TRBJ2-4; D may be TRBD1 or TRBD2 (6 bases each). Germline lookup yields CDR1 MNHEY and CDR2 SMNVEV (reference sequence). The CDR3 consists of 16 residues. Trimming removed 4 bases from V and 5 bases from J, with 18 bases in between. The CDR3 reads CASSSLYREEENIQYF. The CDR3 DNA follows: TGTGCCAGCAGTTCCCTATACAGGGAGGAGGAAAACATTCAGTACTTC.

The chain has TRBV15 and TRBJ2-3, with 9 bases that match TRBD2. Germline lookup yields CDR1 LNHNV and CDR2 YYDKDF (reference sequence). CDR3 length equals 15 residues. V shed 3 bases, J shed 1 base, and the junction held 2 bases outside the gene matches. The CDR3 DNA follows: TGTGCCACCAGCAGGAGGACTAGCGGCACAGATACGCAGTATTTT. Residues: CATSRRTSGTDTQYF.

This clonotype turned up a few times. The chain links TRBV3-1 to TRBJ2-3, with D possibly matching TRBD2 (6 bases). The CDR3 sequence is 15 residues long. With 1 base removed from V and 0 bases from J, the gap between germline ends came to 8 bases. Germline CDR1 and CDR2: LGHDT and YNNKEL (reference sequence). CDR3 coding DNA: TGTGCCAGCAGCCAAGGCGGGGCTAGCACAGATACGCAGTATTTT. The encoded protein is CASSQGGASTDTQYF.

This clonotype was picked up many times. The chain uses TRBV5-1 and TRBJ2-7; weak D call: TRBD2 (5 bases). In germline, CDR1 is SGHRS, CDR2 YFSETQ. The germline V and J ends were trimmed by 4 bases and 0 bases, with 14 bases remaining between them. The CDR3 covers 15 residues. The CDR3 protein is CASSNGKRSSYEQYF. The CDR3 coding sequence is TGCGCCAGCAGCAACGGGAAGCGCAGCTCCTACGAGCAGTACTTC.

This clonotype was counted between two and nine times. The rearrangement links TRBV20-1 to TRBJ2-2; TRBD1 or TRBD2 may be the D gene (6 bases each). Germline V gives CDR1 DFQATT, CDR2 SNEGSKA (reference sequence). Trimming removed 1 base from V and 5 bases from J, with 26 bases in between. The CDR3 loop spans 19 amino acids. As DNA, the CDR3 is TGCAGTGCTAGAGTCCTACCCGGGGGAGCGGGCCAGGGGACCGGGGAGCTGTTTTTT. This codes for CSARVLPGGAGQGTGELFF.

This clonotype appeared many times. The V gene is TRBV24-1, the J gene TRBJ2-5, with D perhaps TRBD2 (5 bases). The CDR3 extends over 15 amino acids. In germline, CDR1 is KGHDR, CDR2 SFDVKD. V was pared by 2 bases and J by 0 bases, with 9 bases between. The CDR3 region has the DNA TGTGCCACCAGTGATTCGGGAAAGTACCAAGAGACCCAGTACTTC. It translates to CATSDSGKYQETQYF.

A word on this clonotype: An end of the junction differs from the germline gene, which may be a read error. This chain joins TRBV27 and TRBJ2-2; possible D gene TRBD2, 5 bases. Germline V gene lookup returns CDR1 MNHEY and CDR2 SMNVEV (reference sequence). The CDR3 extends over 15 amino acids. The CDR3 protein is CASSLSSANPGELFF. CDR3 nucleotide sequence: TGTGCCAGCAGTTTATCTAGCGCGAACCCCGGGGAGCTGTTTTTT.

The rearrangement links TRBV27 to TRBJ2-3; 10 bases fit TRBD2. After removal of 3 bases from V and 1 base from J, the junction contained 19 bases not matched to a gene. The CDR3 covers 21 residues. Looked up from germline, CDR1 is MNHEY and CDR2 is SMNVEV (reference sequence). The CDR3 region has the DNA TGTGCCAGCAGTTTTCGTGTCCTGGTGGGACTAGCGCCACCGGGCACAGATACGCAGTATTTT. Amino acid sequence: CASSFRVLVGLAPPGTDTQYF.

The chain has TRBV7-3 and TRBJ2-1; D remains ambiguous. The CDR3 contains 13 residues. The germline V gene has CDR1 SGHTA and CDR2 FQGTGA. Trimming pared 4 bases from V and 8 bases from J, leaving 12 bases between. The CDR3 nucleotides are TGTGCCAGCAGCTCACAGTTGAGCTATGAGCAGTTCTTC. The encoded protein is CASSSQLSYEQFF.

The CDR3 region is CASSLLEGGRTEAFF. DNA of the CDR3: TGTGCCAGCAGCTTACTAGAGGGAGGACGGACTGAAGCTTTCTTT. The genes are TRBV7-9 and TRBJ1-1; D unresolved. CDR3 length: 15 residues. Germline V gene data show CDR1 as SEHNR and CDR2 as FQNEAQ (reference sequence). Trimming pared 2 bases from V and 5 bases from J, leaving 15 bases between.

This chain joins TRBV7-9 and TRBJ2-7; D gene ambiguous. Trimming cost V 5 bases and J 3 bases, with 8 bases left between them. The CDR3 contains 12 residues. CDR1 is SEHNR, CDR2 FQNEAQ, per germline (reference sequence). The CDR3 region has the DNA TGTGCCAGCAGCACTCAAGGCTACGAGCAGTACGTC. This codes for CASSTQGYEQYV.

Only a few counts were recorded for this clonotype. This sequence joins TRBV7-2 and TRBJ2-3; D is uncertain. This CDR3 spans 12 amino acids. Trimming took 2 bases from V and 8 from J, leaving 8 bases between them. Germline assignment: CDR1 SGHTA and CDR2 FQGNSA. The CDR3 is CASSLSLLTQYF. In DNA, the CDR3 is TGTGCCAGCAGCTTATCGCTACTTACGCAGTATTTT.

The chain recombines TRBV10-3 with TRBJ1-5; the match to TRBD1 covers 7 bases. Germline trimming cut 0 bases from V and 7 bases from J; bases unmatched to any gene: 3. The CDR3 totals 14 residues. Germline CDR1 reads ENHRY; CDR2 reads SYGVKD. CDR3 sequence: CAISESTGWQPQHF. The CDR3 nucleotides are TGTGCCATCAGTGAGTCGACAGGGTGGCAGCCCCAGCATTTT.

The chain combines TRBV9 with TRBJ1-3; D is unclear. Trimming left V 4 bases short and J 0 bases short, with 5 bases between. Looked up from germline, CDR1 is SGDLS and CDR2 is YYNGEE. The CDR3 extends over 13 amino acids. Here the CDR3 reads CASSFTSGNTIYF. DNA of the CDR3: TGTGCCAGCAGCTTCACCTCTGGAAACACCATATATTTT.

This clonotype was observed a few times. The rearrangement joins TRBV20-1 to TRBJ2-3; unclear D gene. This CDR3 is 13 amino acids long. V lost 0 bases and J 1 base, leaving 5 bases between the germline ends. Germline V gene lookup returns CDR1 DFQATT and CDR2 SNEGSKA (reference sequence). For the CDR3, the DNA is TGCAGTGCTAGAGACGGACGCACAGATACGCAGTATTTT. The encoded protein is CSARDGRTDTQYF.

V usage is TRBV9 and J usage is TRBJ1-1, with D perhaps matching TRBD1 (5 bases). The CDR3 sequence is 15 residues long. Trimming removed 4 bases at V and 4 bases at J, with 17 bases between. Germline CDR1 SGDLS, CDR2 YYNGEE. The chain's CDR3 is CASSPFGAGGTEAFF. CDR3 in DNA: TGTGCCAGCAGCCCCTTTGGGGCAGGTGGCACTGAAGCTTTCTTT.

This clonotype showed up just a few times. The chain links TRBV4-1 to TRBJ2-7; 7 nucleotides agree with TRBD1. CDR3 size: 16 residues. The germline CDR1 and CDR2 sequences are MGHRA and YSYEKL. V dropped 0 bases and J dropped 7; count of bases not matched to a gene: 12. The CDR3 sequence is CASSQDIVTGAREQYV. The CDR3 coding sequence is TGCGCCAGCAGCCAAGATATCGTAACAGGGGCCAGAGAGCAGTACGTC.

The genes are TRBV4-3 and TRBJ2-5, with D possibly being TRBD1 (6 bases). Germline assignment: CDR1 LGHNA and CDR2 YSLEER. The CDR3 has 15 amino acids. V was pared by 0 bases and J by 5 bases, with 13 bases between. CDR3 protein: CASSQEWGRTETQYF. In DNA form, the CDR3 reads TGCGCCAGCAGCCAAGAGTGGGGGCGTACGGAGACCCAGTACTTC.